One and the same sample provided the 7 T cell receptor beta chains below, sequenced in a study of T cell responses to AZD1222 COVID-19 vaccine. Profiled with immunoSEQ multiplex PCR; TCRdb holds only in-frame clones, not every one. The repertoire holds under 150,000 clones, with 85% to 95% as singletons. This specimen consisted of peripheral blood, obtained on day 0 of AZD1222 vaccination. The receptors were sampled from an adult in good health.

The chain recombines TRBV15 with TRBJ1-1; 10 nucleotides agree with TRBD1. The V gene end was trimmed by 2 bases and the J gene end by 12 bases; junction bases not matched to a gene: 18. The CDR3 runs 17 residues. Per germline, CDR1 LNHNV and CDR2 YYDKDF (reference sequence). In DNA, the CDR3 is TGTGCCACCAGCAGACTAAACGATCCGGGACAGGGGTTAGGGACTTTCTTT. It yields the protein CATSRLNDPGQGLGTFF.

The V gene is TRBV7-9, the J gene TRBJ1-2; maybe TRBD1 (6 bases). V was clipped by 5 bases and J by 0 bases, with 13 bases between them. The CDR3 consists of 15 residues. CDR1 is SEHNR and CDR2 is FQNEAQ in the germline V gene (reference sequence). Here the CDR3 DNA reads TGTGCCAGCAGCACATACAGGGCCACTAACTATGGCTACACCTTC. This sequence encodes CASSTYRATNYGYTF.

This clone has only one observation. The V and J genes are TRBV9 and TRBJ1-6; tentative D call: TRBD1 (6 bases). This CDR3 has 13 residues. Germline V gene data show CDR1 as SGDLS and CDR2 as YYNGEE. The V end was cut by 2 bases, the J end by 8 bases, with 8 bases between. The CDR3 is CASSVGAYSPLHF. CDR3 coding DNA: TGTGCCAGCAGCGTGGGGGCTTATTCACCCCTCCACTTT.

The chain uses TRBV28 and TRBJ1-1; D gene uncertain. CDR1 is MDHEN and CDR2 is SYDVKM in the germline V gene. Trimming pared 3 bases from V and 4 bases from J, leaving 9 bases between. The CDR3 extends over 13 amino acids. CDR3 nucleotide sequence: TGTGCCAGCAGTTTTCTGGGTTTCACTGAAGCTTTCTTT. Translated, it gives CASSFLGFTEAFF.

J is TRBJ2-3 and V is TRBV7-9; no firm D call. CDR1 and CDR2 from the germline V gene are SEHNR and FQNEAQ (reference sequence). The CDR3 is made up of 16 amino acids. V shed 1 base and J shed 2 bases, with 13 bases lying between them. CDR3 bases: TGTGCCAGCAGCTTAGAGGTGAGGAAGCCCACAGATACGCAGTATTTT. It encodes CASSLEVRKPTDTQYF.

The chain joins TRBV5-4 to TRBJ1-1; D remains ambiguous. Germline V gene data show CDR1 as SGHNT and CDR2 as YYREEE (reference sequence). V was clipped by 3 bases and J by 0 bases, with 9 bases between them. The CDR3 totals 14 residues. Here the CDR3 reads CASSSRKMNTEAFF. The CDR3 coding sequence is TGTGCCAGCAGCTCTAGAAAAATGAACACTGAAGCTTTCTTT. Using reference TRBV5-4 and TRBJ1-1 for the parts outside the CDR3, the full variable domain is ETGVTQSPTHLIKTRGQQVTLRCSSQSGHNTVSWYQQALGQGPQFIFQYYREEENGRGNFPPRFSGLQFPNYSSELNVNALELDDSALYLCASSSRKMNTEAFFGQGTRLTVV.

The chain joins TRBV5-1 to TRBJ1-3; D possibly corresponds to TRBD1 (6 bases). This CDR3 has 18 amino acids. Trimming removed 4 bases at V and 0 bases at J, with 20 bases between. The V gene's germline CDR1 is SGHRS and CDR2 YFSETQ. This CDR3 reads CASSPNHRALSSGNTIYF. DNA for the CDR3: TGCGCCAGCAGCCCGAACCACAGGGCCCTAAGCTCTGGAAACACCATATATTTT. The full variable domain, its missing parts supplied by reference TRBV5-1 and TRBJ1-3, is KAGVTQTPRYLIKTRGQQVTLSCSPISGHRSVSWYQQTPGQGLQFLFEYFSETQRNKGNFPGRFSGRQFSNSRSEMNVSTLELGDSALYLCASSPNHRALSSGNTIYFGEGSWLTVV.